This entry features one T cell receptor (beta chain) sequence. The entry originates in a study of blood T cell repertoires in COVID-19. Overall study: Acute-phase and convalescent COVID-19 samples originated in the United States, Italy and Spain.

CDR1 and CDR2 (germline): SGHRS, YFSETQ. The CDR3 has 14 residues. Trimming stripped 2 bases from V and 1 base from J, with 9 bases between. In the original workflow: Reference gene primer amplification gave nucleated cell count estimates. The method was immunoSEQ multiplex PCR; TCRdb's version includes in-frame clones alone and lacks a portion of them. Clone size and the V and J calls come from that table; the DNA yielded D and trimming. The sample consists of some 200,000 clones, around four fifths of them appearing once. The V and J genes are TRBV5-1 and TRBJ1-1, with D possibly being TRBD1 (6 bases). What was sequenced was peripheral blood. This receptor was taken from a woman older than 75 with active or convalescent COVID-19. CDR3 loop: CASSLPGQNTEAFF. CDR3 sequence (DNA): TGCGCCAGCAGCTTACCGGGACAGAACACTGAAGCTTTCTTT.